The sample holds a few counts of the clone carrying this TCR beta chain. Its antigen is currently unknown. Via MiXCR, TCRdb re-called the 5' RACE reads, giving one row per CDR3 protein. This sample yields 620,000 or so distinct CDR3 sequences, of which around 12% are seen a single time; more than 13% belongs to the top ten. V was clipped by 3 bases and J by 0 bases, with 8 bases between them. The CDR3 runs 14 residues. The germline V gene has CDR1 SGHTA and CDR2 FQGNSA. These data belong to a study of T cells after yellow fever vaccination. Study-level points and caveats: Compared with primary, the secondary response was weaker and peaked at day 5, not 15. Clonotype sharing between CD4 and CD8 compartments was small.

The chain links TRBV7-2 to TRBJ2-5; TRBD2 might be the D (6 bases). The source material was PBMCs, sampled on the day of the yellow fever booster vaccination. This clonotype originated in a man aged 30 to 39 who received the YFV17D yellow fever vaccine. CDR3 sequence (DNA): TGTGCCAGCAGCTTCGCGGGGTACCAAGAGACCCAGTACTTC. Residues: CASSFAGYQETQYF.